These 13 T cell receptor beta chains were all obtained from the same sample, sequenced in a study of blood T cells in healthy people across ages (dated by TCRdb to the mid-2010s). Libraries were prepared through 5' RACE. A second roughly 6 to 12 cycle PCR used a sample-barcoded 5' primer and a J-beta primer mix. TCRdb reanalyzed the raw reads on its own, using fastp at Q25 for trimming and MiXCR for clone calling, and kept in-frame beta chains. When rows share a CDR3 protein, they turn into one entry using the most common DNA and genes. In all, the sample holds roughly 1.9 million distinct CDR3 sequences, and about 39% of those were seen once. 23% of the sample is held by the ten biggest clonotypes. Sequenced sample: blood. The receptors derive from a human donor in good health.

This clonotype was detected many times. The genes are TRBV6-2 or TRBV6-3 and TRBJ2-3; D gene ambiguous. There are 12 residues in the CDR3. Trimming stripped 4 bases from V and 2 bases from J, with 4 bases between. The germline V gene encodes CDR1 MNHEY and CDR2 SVGEGT. Here the CDR3 reads CASSSLTDTQYF. The CDR3 DNA is TGTGCCAGCAGTTCCCTCACAGATACGCAGTATTTT.

The chain carries TRBV5-1 and TRBJ1-2; TRBD1 is a possible D gene (5 bases). Germline-derived CDR1 and CDR2 are SGHRS and YFSETQ. The CDR3 length is 13 residues. The ends were cut back, 5 bases at V and 7 bases at J, with 15 bases in the middle. CDR3 sequence reads: CASSFGPGGGYTF. The CDR3 bases are TGCGCCAGCAGTTTTGGACCGGGGGGTGGCTACACCTTC. Drawing the rest from reference TRBV5-1 and TRBJ1-2, the complete variable domain is KAGVTQTPRYLIKTRGQQVTLSCSPISGHRSVSWYQQTPGQGLQFLFEYFSETQRNKGNFPGRFSGRQFSNSRSEMNVSTLELGDSALYLCASSFGPGGGYTFGSGTRLTVV.

This clonotype was observed a few times. The rearrangement joins TRBV9 to TRBJ1-6, with TRBD1 identical over 10 bases. J was trimmed by 8 bases and V by 3 bases; bases with no gene match: 5. This CDR3 is 15 amino acids long. Germline V gene sequence: CDR1 SGDLS, CDR2 YYNGEE. DNA for the CDR3: TGTGCCAGCAGCGCTACCGGGACAGGGGATTCACCCCTCCACTTT. Translation: CASSATGTGDSPLHF.

V is TRBV4-2 and J is TRBJ1-3; D gene unclear. The CDR3 sequence is 15 residues long. Germline V CDR1 and CDR2: LGHNA, YNFKEQ. V lost 7 bases and J lost 1, with 14 bases in between. CDR3 in amino acids: CASTLGFESGNTIYF. CDR3 coding DNA: TGTGCCAGCACGTTGGGGTTTGAGTCTGGAAACACCATATATTTT.

The chain uses TRBV18 and TRBJ2-1; D possibly corresponds to TRBD2 (6 bases). The CDR3 runs 15 residues. With 6 bases removed from V and 7 bases from J, the gap between germline ends came to 19 bases. Germline CDR1 KGHSH, CDR2 LQKENI. The chain's CDR3 is CASSPGGTTINEQFF. DNA for the CDR3: TGTGCCAGCTCGCCCGGGGGAACTACCATTAATGAGCAGTTCTTC. Drawing the rest from reference TRBV18 and TRBJ2-1, the complete variable domain is NAGVMQNPRHLVRRRGQEARLRCSPMKGHSHVYWYRQLPEEGLKFMVYLQKENIIDESGMPKERFSAEFPKEGPSILRIQQVVRGDSAAYFCASSPGGTTINEQFFGPGTRLTVL.

The V gene is TRBV12-3 or TRBV12-4, the J gene TRBJ2-7, with TRBD1 matching 7 bases. There are 15 residues in the CDR3. With V trimmed by 3 bases and J by 2 bases, 7 bases remained unmatched. CDR3 bases: TGTGCCAGCAGTTTGTTCGAGGGGGCGGCCTACGAGCAGTACTTC. As protein: CASSLFEGAAYEQYF.

This clonotype has a count of ten or more. This chain links TRBV24-1 with TRBJ2-1; D might be TRBD2 (5 bases). The germline V and J ends were trimmed by 5 bases and 6 bases, with 13 bases remaining between them. The CDR3 is made up of 14 amino acids. The germline V gene has CDR1 KGHDR and CDR2 SFDVKD. This CDR3 reads CATSGWTRSNEQFF. The CDR3 coding sequence is TGTGCCACCAGTGGCTGGACTCGTTCCAATGAGCAGTTCTTC.

V usage is TRBV11-1 and J usage is TRBJ2-2; 15 bases align to TRBD2. This CDR3 region has 18 residues. Per the germline V gene, CDR1 is SGHAT and CDR2 is FQDESV (reference sequence). V trimming: 5 bases; J trimming: 0 bases; junction bases outside the gene matches: 4. The CDR3 reads CASSPWTSGGANTGELFF. CDR3 nucleotides: TGTGCCAGCAGCCCCTGGACTAGCGGGGGGGCGAACACCGGGGAGCTGTTTTTT.

As regards this clonotype: Given a much more abundant clone one base away, this may be a read error. The chain carries TRBV7-6 and TRBJ2-3; D may be TRBD1 or TRBD2 (5 bases each). The length of the CDR3 is 13 residues. Germline V gives CDR1 SGHVS, CDR2 FNYEAQ. V was trimmed by 3 bases and J by 4 bases, leaving 8 bases between them. This chain's CDR3 is CASSFRGPDTQYF. The DNA of the CDR3 is TGTGCCAGCAGCTTCCGGGGCCCAGATACGCAGTATTTT.

V usage is TRBV5-1 and J usage is TRBJ2-7; D remains ambiguous. The CDR3 loop spans 17 amino acids. V lost 3 bases to trimming and J lost 2 bases, with 21 bases between them. Germline V gene lookup returns CDR1 SGHRS and CDR2 YFSETQ. The chain's CDR3 is CASSSGFYSGLAYEQYF. The CDR3 DNA follows: TGCGCCAGCAGCTCTGGGTTTTACTCCGGGCTAGCCTACGAGCAGTACTTC. The entire variable domain, with the rest obtained from reference TRBV5-1 and TRBJ2-7, is as follows: KAGVTQTPRYLIKTRGQQVTLSCSPISGHRSVSWYQQTPGQGLQFLFEYFSETQRNKGNFPGRFSGRQFSNSRSEMNVSTLELGDSALYLCASSSGFYSGLAYEQYFGPGTRLTVT.

This clonotype was picked up a small number of times. The chain joins TRBV7-9 to TRBJ1-2; D might be TRBD1 (5 bases). CDR3 length: 16 amino acids. The ends were cut back, 1 base at V and 2 bases at J, with 14 bases in the middle. The germline V gene encodes CDR1 SEHNR and CDR2 FQNEAQ (reference sequence). CDR3 sequence: CASSLGGVLGNYGYTF. CDR3 nucleotides: TGTGCCAGCAGCTTAGGGGGGGTCCTAGGGAACTATGGCTACACCTTC.

This clonotype was observed a handful of times. This chain connects TRBV6-5 to TRBJ2-5; 7 bases agree with TRBD2. Unmatched junction bases numbered 12, after V lost 6 bases and J lost 5 bases. The CDR3 extends over 15 amino acids. CDR1 is MNHEY, CDR2 SVGAGI, per germline. The CDR3 reads CASSPGRTSSETQYF. The CDR3, as DNA: TGTGCCAGCAGCCCGGGACGGACTAGTTCGGAGACCCAGTACTTC.

A few counts support this clonotype. An end of the junction differs from the germline gene, which may be a read error. V usage is TRBV12-3 or TRBV12-4 and J usage is TRBJ1-2, with D hard to call. This CDR3 spans 13 amino acids. The DNA of the CDR3 is TGTGCCAGCAGCTTAGCCCCCACCGCCGGCTACACCTTC. Its protein product is CASSLAPTAGYTF.